A single sample is the source of the 7 T cell receptor beta chains below, sequenced in a study of monozygotic twins with inflammatory bowel disease. TCRdb processed the 5' RACE reads again and assigns one entry to each CDR3 protein, with no DNA. The table lists nearly 450,000 distinct CDR3 sequences. Sequencing was performed on blood. These TCRs come from a human donor with ulcerative colitis or Crohn's disease, or a healthy co-twin of an affected twin (not recorded which).

Here the CDR3 reads CSAMDRGPYEQYF. The chain employs TRBV20-1 and TRBJ2-7; the D call from TCRdb, TRBD1, cannot be confirmed without DNA. Germline assignment: CDR1 DFQATT and CDR2 SNEGSKA (reference sequence). CDR3 length: 13 residues.

The rearrangement links TRBV29-1 to TRBJ2-5. The length of the CDR3 is 13 residues. CDR1 is SQVTM and CDR2 is ANQGSEA in the germline V gene. The CDR3 sequence: CSVEVTLQETQYF. The full variable domain, completed using reference TRBV29-1 and TRBJ2-5, is SAVISQKPSRDICQRGTSLTIQCQVDSQVTMMFWYRQQPGQSLTLIATANQGSEATYESGFVIDKFPISRPNLTFSTLTVSNMSPEDSSIYLCSVEVTLQETQYFGPGTRLLVL.

The chain joins TRBV4-3 to TRBJ2-2. Germline V gene lookup returns CDR1 LGHNA and CDR2 YSLEER. CDR3 length equals 14 residues. The CDR3 here is CASSQEGNTGELFF.

This chain joins TRBV7-2 and TRBJ1-4. The germline V gene encodes CDR1 SGHTA and CDR2 FQGNSA. This CDR3 has 16 amino acids. CDR3 region: CASSLGTGTVGEKLFF.

V gene TRBV18 combines with J gene TRBJ2-2; TCRdb calls TRBD2, which cannot be checked without DNA. This CDR3 has 14 amino acids. Germline V CDR1 and CDR2: KGHSH, LQKENI. The CDR3 reads CASSLTSATGELFF. The whole variable domain, remainder taken from reference TRBV18 and TRBJ2-2, is NAGVMQNPRHLVRRRGQEARLRCSPMKGHSHVYWYRQLPEEGLKFMVYLQKENIIDESGMPKERFSAEFPKEGPSILRIQQVVRGDSAAYFCASSLTSATGELFFGEGSRLTVL.

The rearrangement uses TRBV4-1 and TRBJ2-1; absent DNA, TCRdb's TRBD2 call cannot be checked. CDR1 and CDR2 from the germline V gene are MGHRA and YSYEKL. This CDR3 has 14 amino acids. CDR3 sequence: CASSQEGGYNEQFF.

The CDR3 reads CAISEKGTGTGELFF. The chain couples TRBV10-3 to TRBJ2-2; as DNA is missing, the TRBD1 call by TCRdb cannot be tested. CDR1 and CDR2 from the germline V gene are ENHRY and SYGVKD. This CDR3 is 15 amino acids long.